The rows below give T cell receptor beta chains drawn from one sample of a study of CD8+CD57+ T cells in acquired aplastic anemia. MiXCR, applied by TCRdb to the reads, yields one record per CDR3 protein. The table has about 160,000 distinct CDR3 sequences, roughly 47% seen once. The material sequenced was sorted CD4+, CD8+, or CD8+CD57+ T cells (not recorded which) from PBMCs. The receptors derive from a human donor in good health. Both conserved end residues are part of each CDR3. D genes are given only for firm matches. Clone size is shown for a subset of rows, as once, few, many or a class of expanded clone.

cdr3_length clone_size j_call d_call v_call cdr3_aa cdr3_nt
15 - TRBJ1-2 TRBD1 TRBV18 CASSPPADRGGGYTF TGTGCCAGCTCACCACCGGCGGACAGGGGAGGTGGCTACACCTTC
14 few TRBJ2-5 TRBD2 TRBV7-2 CASSKRDFQETQYF TGTGCCAGCAGCAAGCGGGACTTCCAAGAGACCCAGTACTTC
15 many TRBJ2-3 TRBD2 TRBV2 CASSGTSSITDTQYF TGTGCCAGCAGTGGGACTAGCTCAATCACAGATACGCAGTATTTT
13 - TRBJ2-5 - TRBV13 CASSDPPGETQYF TGTGCCAGCAGCGATCCACCGGGGGAGACCCAGTACTTC
13 few TRBJ2-7 TRBD2 TRBV29-1 CSVVGGSSYEQYF TGCAGCGTTGTCGGGGGGTCCTCCTACGAGCAGTACTTC
14 once TRBJ2-7 TRBD2 TRBV20-1 CSARAGTSQNEQYF TGCAGTGCTAGAGCCGGGACTAGCCAGAACGAGCAGTACTTC
15 many TRBJ1-6 - TRBV5-8 CASSLEPKGRSPLHF TGTGCCAGCAGCTTGGAACCAAAGGGTCGTTCACCCCTCCACTTT
15 many TRBJ2-2 TRBD1 TRBV20-1 CSAAGTATNTGELFF TGCAGTGCTGCCGGGACAGCCACGAACACCGGGGAGCTGTTTTTT
12 - TRBJ2-2 - TRBV7-9 CASSFFTGELFF TGTGCCAGCAGCTTTTTTACCGGGGAGCTGTTTTTT
15 - TRBJ2-5 TRBD2 TRBV29-1 CSVAFPERGIETQYF TGCAGCGTTGCCTTCCCTGAGCGGGGGATAGAGACCCAGTACTTC
13 few TRBJ2-7 TRBD1 TRBV2 CASSEGDSYEQYF TGTGCCAGCAGTGAGGGGGACAGCTACGAGCAGTACTTC
17 many TRBJ2-7 TRBD2 TRBV4-1 CASSQGSVLAGVGEQYF TGCGCCAGCAGCCAAGGGAGCGTACTAGCGGGAGTCGGGGAGCAGTACTTC
17 many TRBJ1-2 TRBD1 TRBV5-1 CASSLEGTGYEDYGYTF TGCGCCAGCAGCTTAGAAGGGACAGGGTATGAGGACTATGGCTACACCTTC
15 - TRBJ2-2 - TRBV19 CASSPGGAGTGELFF TGTGCCAGTAGTCCCGGGGGCGCGGGCACCGGGGAGCTGTTTTTT
12 - TRBJ2-6 - TRBV20-1 CSASLGANVLTF TGCAGTGCTAGTTTAGGGGCCAACGTCCTGACTTTC
16 - TRBJ1-5 - TRBV6-2/TRBV6-3 CASGGREGYSNQPQHF TGTGCCAGCGGGGGCCGCGAGGGTTATAGCAATCAGCCCCAGCATTTT
10 - TRBJ2-2 - TRBV2 CASSGGELFF TGTGCCAGCAGCGGCGGGGAGCTGTTTTTT
16 few TRBJ2-1 TRBD2 TRBV3-1 CASSQDYGTSNHEQFF TGTGCCAGCAGCCAAGATTACGGGACTAGTAACCATGAGCAGTTCTTC
13 many TRBJ1-5 TRBD1 TRBV12-3/TRBV12-4 CASSLGQDQPQHF TGTGCCAGCAGTTTGGGACAGGATCAGCCCCAGCATTTT
13 many TRBJ1-5 - TRBV7-2 CASSSGGGQPQHF TGTGCCAGCAGCTCGGGAGGGGGTCAGCCCCAGCATTTT
15 many TRBJ2-3 - TRBV5-4 CASSSRAGSTDTQYF TGTGCCAGCAGCTCTAGAGCAGGGAGCACAGATACGCAGTATTTT
12 - TRBJ1-1 - TRBV20-1 CSAREGGTEAFF TGCAGTGCTAGAGAAGGAGGCACTGAAGCTTTCTTT
12 once TRBJ1-3 - TRBV7-9 CASRDAGNTIYF TGTGCCAGCAGGGACGCGGGAAACACCATATATTTT
15 many TRBJ2-2 TRBD2 TRBV24-1 CATSDPSSGRGELFF TGTGCCACCAGTGACCCCTCTAGCGGGAGGGGGGAGCTGTTTTTT
14 few TRBJ1-1 - TRBV7-8 CASSLVGGGTEAFF TGTGCCAGCAGCTTAGTCGGGGGGGGGACTGAAGCTTTCTTT
16 - TRBJ2-1 TRBD2 TRBV12-3/TRBV12-4 CASSPGLAGGHNEQFF TGTGCCAGCAGTCCCGGACTAGCGGGAGGCCACAATGAGCAGTTCTTC
16 - TRBJ2-2 TRBD1 TRBV5-1 CASSYGGTGSGGELFF TGCGCCAGCAGCTACGGGGGGACAGGGAGTGGCGGGGAGCTGTTTTTT
14 medium-sized TRBJ1-1 - TRBV10-3 CAISDFGPGTEAFF -
14 - TRBJ1-1 - TRBV11-3 CASSLGTTLTEAFF TGTGCCAGCAGCTTAGGAACCACTCTTACTGAAGCTTTCTTT
13 - TRBJ2-7 - TRBV20-1 CSALWTPRVEQYF TGCAGTGCCCTGTGGACCCCCCGGGTCGAGCAGTACTTC
13 - TRBJ1-3 - TRBV29-1 CSVMRGSGNTIYF TGCAGCGTTATGCGGGGTTCTGGAAACACCATATATTTT
15 - TRBJ2-5 TRBD1 TRBV12-3/TRBV12-4 CASSLRTGFSETQYF TGTGCCAGCAGTTTAAGGACAGGGTTTTCAGAGACCCAGTACTTC
19 many TRBJ2-1 TRBD2 TRBV11-2 CASSVGTSGGVRSYNEQFF TGTGCCAGCAGCGTCGGGACTAGCGGGGGGGTAAGGTCCTACAATGAGCAGTTCTTC
16 few TRBJ1-4 TRBD1 TRBV5-5 CASSRRGTANNEKLFF TGTGCCAGCAGCAGAAGGGGGACAGCAAATAATGAAAAACTGTTTTTT
12 - TRBJ1-4 - TRBV6-1 CASRGGNEKLLF TGTGCCAGCAGGGGTGGTAATGAGAAACTGCTTTTT
13 - TRBJ2-7 - TRBV4-3 CASSSISTSEQYF TGCGCCAGCAGCTCAATATCCACCTCCGAGCAGTACTTC
14 - TRBJ1-4 - TRBV10-1 CASSLGGQNEKLFF TGCGCCAGCAGCTTGGGGGGCCAGAATGAAAAACTGTTTTTT
11 - TRBJ2-7 - TRBV7-3 CASSFSREQYF TGTGCCAGCAGCTTTTCCCGCGAGCAGTACTTC
16 - TRBJ1-3 - TRBV5-1 CASSLNREVSGNTIYF TGCGCCAGCAGCTTGAATCGGGAAGTGTCTGGAAACACCATATATTTT
13 many TRBJ2-7 - TRBV7-2 CASSLVDFDGQYF TGTGCCAGCAGCTTAGTCGATTTTGATGGGCAGTACTTC
18 few TRBJ1-4 TRBD1 TRBV5-1 CASSLGRGPYATNEKLFF TGCGCCAGCAGCTTGGGGAGGGGGCCTTATGCAACTAATGAAAAACTGTTTTTT
13 - TRBJ1-2 TRBD1 TRBV2 CAWTGTGVHGYTF TGTGCCTGGACCGGGACAGGGGTGCATGGCTACACCTTC
16 - TRBJ2-5 TRBD1 TRBV20-1 CSARPRTGEGLGTQYF TGCAGTGCTAGACCTCGGACAGGGGAGGGTCTAGGGACCCAGTACTTC
13 many TRBJ2-7 - TRBV6-5 CASSYRVGGEQYF TGTGCCAGCAGTTATAGGGTGGGGGGCGAGCAGTACTTC
15 - TRBJ1-3 - TRBV11-1 CASSLAAFSGNTIYF TGTGCCAGCAGCTTAGCCGCCTTCTCTGGAAACACCATATATTTT
14 many TRBJ1-2 - TRBV7-8 CASSFGDRGYGYTF TGTGCCAGCAGCTTTGGGGACCGAGGCTATGGCTACACCTTC
14 - TRBJ2-2 TRBD1 TRBV19 CASNDRGRSGELFF TGTGCCAGTAACGACAGGGGGCGCAGCGGGGAGCTGTTTTTT
15 many TRBJ2-5 TRBD2 TRBV6-5 CASSSRSGSGETQYF TGTGCCAGCAGTTCCCGTAGCGGGAGTGGGGAGACCCAGTACTTC
15 - TRBJ2-5 - TRBV7-9 CASSLAGGRIETQYF TGTGCCAGCAGCTTAGCGGGGGGACGTATAGAGACCCAGTACTTC
17 many TRBJ1-6 - TRBV5-1 CASSLEGTNPIYSPLHF TGCGCCAGCAGCTTGGAGGGCACTAACCCTATTTATTCACCCCTCCACTTT
15 - TRBJ2-7 TRBD1 TRBV7-6 CASSPTRQGAYEQYF TGTGCCAGCAGCCCGACACGACAGGGGGCGTACGAGCAGTACTTC
13 few TRBJ2-3 - TRBV6-1 CASRPPGTDTQYF TGTGCCAGCAGACCTCCGGGCACAGATACGCAGTATTTT
19 few TRBJ2-3 - TRBV7-1 CASSTLGISLGHLTDTQYF TGTGCCAGCAGCACACTAGGGATTTCCCTAGGGCATCTCACAGATACGCAGTATTTT
17 many TRBJ2-2 TRBD1 TRBV10-3 CAIKAWSGQISTGELFF TGTGCCATCAAAGCCTGGTCGGGACAGATTAGCACCGGGGAGCTGTTTTTT
12 many TRBJ2-7 TRBD2 TRBV20-1 CSASGGVYEQYF TGCAGTGCTAGTGGGGGGGTATACGAGCAGTACTTC
16 - TRBJ2-7 - TRBV4-1 CASSQEGLGGAAEQYF TGCGCCAGCAGCCAAGAAGGCCTGGGCGGGGCGGCCGAGCAGTACTTC